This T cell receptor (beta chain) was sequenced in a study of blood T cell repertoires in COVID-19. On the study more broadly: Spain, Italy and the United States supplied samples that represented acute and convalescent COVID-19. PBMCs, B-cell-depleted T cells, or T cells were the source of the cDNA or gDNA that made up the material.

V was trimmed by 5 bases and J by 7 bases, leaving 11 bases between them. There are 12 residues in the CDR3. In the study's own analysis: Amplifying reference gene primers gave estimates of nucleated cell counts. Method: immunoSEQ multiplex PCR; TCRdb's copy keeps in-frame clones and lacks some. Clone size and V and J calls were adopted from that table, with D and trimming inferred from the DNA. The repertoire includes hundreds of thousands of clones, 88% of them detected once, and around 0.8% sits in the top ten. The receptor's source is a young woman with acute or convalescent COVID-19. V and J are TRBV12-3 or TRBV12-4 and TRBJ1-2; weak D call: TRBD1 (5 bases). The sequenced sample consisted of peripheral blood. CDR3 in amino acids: CASSHPGGGYTF. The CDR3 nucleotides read TGTGCCAGCAGTCACCCGGGGGGTGGCTACACCTTC.